This T cell receptor beta chain is drawn from a study of monozygotic twins with inflammatory bowel disease (dated by TCRdb to about 2019). Describing the broader study: The full study comprised 28 monozygotic twin pairs: nine German pairs (four IBD-concordant, five IBD-discordant) and 19 IBD-discordant Danish pairs. The search for disease-associated traits relied mainly on comparing, within discordant pairs, IBD patients with their genetically identical healthy co-twins. Each individual had, on average, about 151 000 unique TCRalpha sequences and 181 000 unique TCRbeta sequences available for analysis.

The method behind the library was 5' RACE. The input for every TCR library was around 3.5 ug of total RNA. For each sample, cDNA was synthesized in eight separate reactions using SMARTScribe reverse transcriptase. Unique molecular identifiers containing a 6-nucleotide sample barcode were introduced through template switching during cDNA synthesis. Amplification of TCRalpha and TCRbeta cDNA involved two nested PCRs of 16 and 9 cycles, and each PCR was followed by bead purification. Before amplification, cDNA was treated with uracil DNA-glycosylase and purified using the QIAquick PCR purification kit. The second PCR added Illumina TruSeq-compatible adapters along with sample-specific barcodes. Library quality and concentration were checked on TapeStation and Qubit, and libraries were pooled at about 5 ng each. Pooled libraries were sequenced on an Illumina HiSeq2500 single-index Rapid Run with 2 x 100 bp reads and custom sequencing primers. Concerning the study's data processing: UMI-based consensus assembly with MiGEC version 1.2.6 was used to correct PCR and sequencing errors. MiXCR version 2.1.1 was used to carry out V(D)J alignment, clonotype assembly and CDR3 extraction. To normalise gene usage, clonotype sharing and MAIT/NKT TCR abundance, the top 1000, 10 000 and 20 000 clonotypes in each sample were analysed. After downsampling to 27 000 UMIs, diversity was calculated as the inverse Simpson index using the vegan R package. Statistical testing used paired Mann-Whitney U tests on the discordant twin pairs and applied Benjamini-Hochberg correction for multiple testing. After reprocessing by TCRdb, each CDR3 protein sequence is one entry, and no DNA is given. These V and J calls rely on TCRdb rather than the paper's analysis. The table of this sample itemizes over 150,000 distinct CDR3 sequences. The ten largest account for 2.4% of the sample.

What the authors observed across the whole study: TCRbeta repertoire diversity, by inverse Simpson index, was decreased in IBD patients compared with their healthy co-twins. No single strong signal or clonotype linked to IBD turned up in the results, so the idea that one exists was not supported. Compared with healthy twins, IBD patients shared fewer clonotypes with other individuals, and the difference was most pronounced in patients with signs of disease activity. The analysis was unable to tell different T cell subtypes apart. Repertoire similarity did not differ between concordant and discordant twins, possibly due to limited statistical power. Differing immunosuppressive treatments among patients may have added background noise and inter-individual variability to the repertoires.

A note on this clonotype: Its antigen target is currently unknown.

From each donor, a roughly 2.7 ml peripheral blood sample was collected into PAXgene tubes and kept at -80 degrees C. Without T cell sorting, total RNA was isolated from whole blood using the PAXgene blood miRNA kit on an automated QIAcube. Peripheral blood from monozygotic twin pairs who were concordant or discordant for inflammatory bowel disease underwent deep TCRalpha and TCRbeta repertoire profiling using unique molecular barcoding. Smoking habits were recorded for all twin pairs, with individuals classified as current, former or never smokers. Taken from cysteine to phenylalanine, the CDR3 has 16 residues. No DNA has been recorded. CDR1 is given as SGHRS and CDR2 as YFSETQ, both from the germline V gene.

This TCR was sampled from a human donor with ulcerative colitis or Crohn's disease, or a healthy co-twin of an affected twin (not recorded which). Rearrangement joined TRBV5-1 to TRBJ1-1. Material for sequencing was blood. The CDR3 in this case is CASSLGPHKVNTEAFF. The full variable domain, completed from the reference TRBV5-1 and TRBJ1-1 proteins outside the CDR3, reads KAGVTQTPRYLIKTRGQQVTLSCSPISGHRSVSWYQQTPGQGLQFLFEYFSETQRNKGNFPGRFSGRQFSNSRSEMNVSTLELGDSALYLCASSLGPHKVNTEAFFGQGTRLTVV.